This TCR beta chain was observed in a study of CD8 T cells in ankylosing spondylitis (TCRdb year 2017). Turning to the overall study: The study set out to find disease-linked TCR variants by profiling T cell receptor beta repertoires in ankylosing spondylitis patients and healthy donors. Peripheral blood samples were taken, and synovial fluid was additionally collected from ankylosing spondylitis patients. The full study cohort comprised around 25 ankylosing spondylitis patients and about 110 healthy donors. Here is what the overall study found, with its caveats: Some motif variants had previously been reported in the synovial fluid and blood of reactive arthritis patients, which suggests shared mechanisms of disease initiation. The disease-linked clones had a CD8+ phenotype and were found at relatively low frequencies in peripheral blood. Blood from ankylosing spondylitis patients appeared to be characterized by a TCR beta motif composed of about eight highly homologous amino acid variants. According to the report, matched synovial fluid samples from ankylosing spondylitis patients were significantly enriched for the disease-linked clones.

Sequencing instrument: Illumina HiSeq 2500. Quantitative 5'-RACE with molecular barcodes was used to prepare TCR beta libraries. Processing in the source paper ran as follows. Disease-linked TCR variants were identified with a new computational method built on a probabilistic model of VDJ rearrangement. TCRdb applied fastp at Q25 and MiXCR to the public reads, then kept only in-frame beta chains. Each CDR3 protein gets just one entry, which takes the most common genes and DNA from the rows behind it. TCRdb's processing, not the authors' own work, is the source of the V and J calls. The table for this sample lists fewer than 500,000 distinct CDR3 sequences; 26% of them were counted only once. In total, the top ten clones hold over 0.8% of the sample. With respect to this clonotype: Its antigen target is currently unknown. Base qualities are not recorded, but no much larger clone differs from it by a single base.

The CDR1 and CDR2 encoded by the germline V gene are SQVTM and ANQGSEA. From the cysteine up to the phenylalanine, the CDR3 has a length of 14 residues. This entry keeps only the CDR3 DNA: 42 bases, framed from base 1. Trimming costs V 6 bases and J 2 bases, and their ends lie 14 bases apart. Sequenced material: blood, either unsorted or a sorted T cell fraction (not recorded which). The rearrangement combines TRBV29-1 with TRBJ2-1; the best D guess is TRBD1, with 6 bases matching. This TCR came from a male donor with ankylosing spondylitis. The bases are TGCAGCGTCGTTGGGGACATGCCCTACAATGAGCAGTTCTTC. This codes for CSVVGDMPYNEQFF.